The present TCR beta chain was sequenced within a study of memory CD4+ T cells and cytomegalovirus serostatus. Study overall: Healthy Belgian adult donors included under ten CMV-positive and some 24 CMV-negative people.

Comments on this clone: What it binds is unknown.

There are 12 residues in the CDR3. CDR1 and CDR2 (germline): SGHDN, FVKESK. Unmatched junction bases numbered 3, after V lost 4 bases and J lost 12 bases. Single viable CD3+CD4+CD8-CD45RO+ cells were sorted as the memory CD4+ T cells. Serum IgG to CMV pp150, pp28, p38 and p52 defined serostatus. The authors' processing: After removing out-of-frame reads, 2 million to 2.5 million distinct TCRbeta sequences remained. Produced via immunoSEQ multiplex PCR; TCRdb's table is partial and in-frame only. V, J and clone size are taken as reported in that table, and D and trimming were inferred from the DNA itself. The sample shows about 48,000 clones, 78% of them seen only once. Findings of the study overall: The CMV-associated TCR signature appears largely within the CD4+ memory repertoire.

Sequenced sample: memory CD4+ T cells from blood. V gene TRBV14 combines with J gene TRBJ2-1; 10 nucleotides line up with TRBD2. This clonotype was obtained from an adult in good health and CMV-seronegative. CDR3 loop: CASSPSSGRQFF. In DNA form, the CDR3 reads TGTGCCAGCAGCCCTTCTAGCGGGAGGCAGTTCTTC.